Included here is one TCR beta chain sequence, with context. The data were obtained in a study of blood T cell repertoires in COVID-19. Germline-derived CDR1 and CDR2 are PRHDT and FYEKMQ (reference sequence). This CDR3 comprises 14 residues. Trimming took 0 bases from V and 4 from J, leaving 9 bases between them. In the source study's methods: The authors estimated nucleated cell counts from reference gene primer amplification. Profiled with immunoSEQ multiplex PCR; TCRdb holds only in-frame clones, not every one. V and J calls and clone size are those listed in that table; D and trimming were worked out from the DNA. The data show fewer than 200,000 clones, around 87% seen once.

The receptor was isolated from a middle-aged man with active or convalescent COVID-19. The sample was peripheral blood. The chain recombines TRBV13 with TRBJ1-1, with D maybe TRBD1 (5 bases). The CDR3 is CASSLGARVTEAFF. The DNA for the CDR3 is TGTGCCAGCAGCTTAGGTGCCAGGGTCACTGAAGCTTTCTTT.